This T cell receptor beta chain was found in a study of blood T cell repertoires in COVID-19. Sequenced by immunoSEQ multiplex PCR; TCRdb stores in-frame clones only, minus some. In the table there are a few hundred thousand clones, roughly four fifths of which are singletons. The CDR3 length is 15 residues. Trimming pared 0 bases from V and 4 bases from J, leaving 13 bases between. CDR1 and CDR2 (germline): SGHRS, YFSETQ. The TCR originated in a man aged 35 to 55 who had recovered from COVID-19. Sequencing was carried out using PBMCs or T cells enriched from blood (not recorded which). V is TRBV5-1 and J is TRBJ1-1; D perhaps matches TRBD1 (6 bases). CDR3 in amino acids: CASSLAGGQVTEAFF. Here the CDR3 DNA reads TGCGCCAGCAGCTTGGCCGGGGGGCAGGTCACTGAAGCTTTCTTT.